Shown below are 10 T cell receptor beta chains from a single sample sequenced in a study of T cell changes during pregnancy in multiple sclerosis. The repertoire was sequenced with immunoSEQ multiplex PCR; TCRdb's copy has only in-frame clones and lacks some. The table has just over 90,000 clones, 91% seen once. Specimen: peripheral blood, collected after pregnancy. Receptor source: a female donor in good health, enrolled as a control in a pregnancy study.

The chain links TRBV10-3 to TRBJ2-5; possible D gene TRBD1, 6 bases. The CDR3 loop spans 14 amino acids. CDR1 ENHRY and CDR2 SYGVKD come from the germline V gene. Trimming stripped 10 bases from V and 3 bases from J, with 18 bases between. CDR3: CATQPGTWKETQYF. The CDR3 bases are TGTGCCACCCAGCCCGGGACATGGAAAGAGACCCAGTACTTC.

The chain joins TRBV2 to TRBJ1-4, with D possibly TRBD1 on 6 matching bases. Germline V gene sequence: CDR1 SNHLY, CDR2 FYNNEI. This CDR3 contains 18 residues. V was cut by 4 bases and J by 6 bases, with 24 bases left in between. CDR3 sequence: CASSAGGAEVYGDEKLFF. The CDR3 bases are TGTGCCAGCAGTGCGGGGGGCGCAGAGGTGTATGGGGATGAAAAACTGTTTTTT.

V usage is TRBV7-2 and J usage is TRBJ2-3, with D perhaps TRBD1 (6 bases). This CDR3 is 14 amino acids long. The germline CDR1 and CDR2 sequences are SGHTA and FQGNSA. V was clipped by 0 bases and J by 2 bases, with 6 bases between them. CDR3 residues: CASSLAGATDTQYF. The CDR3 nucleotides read TGTGCCAGCAGCTTAGCGGGGGCCACAGATACGCAGTATTTT.

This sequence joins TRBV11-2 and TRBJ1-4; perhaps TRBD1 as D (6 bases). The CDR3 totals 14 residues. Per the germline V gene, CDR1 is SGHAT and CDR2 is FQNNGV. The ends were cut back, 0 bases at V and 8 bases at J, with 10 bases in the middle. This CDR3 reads CASSLDRGSEKLFF. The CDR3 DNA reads TGTGCCAGCAGCTTAGACAGGGGTAGCGAAAAACTGTTTTTT.

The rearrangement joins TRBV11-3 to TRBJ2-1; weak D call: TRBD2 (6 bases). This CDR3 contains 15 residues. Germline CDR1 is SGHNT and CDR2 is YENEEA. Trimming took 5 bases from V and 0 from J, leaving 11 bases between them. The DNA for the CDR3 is TGTGCCAGCAGCCGGGGACTCCTCTCCTACAATGAGCAGTTCTTC. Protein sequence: CASSRGLLSYNEQFF.

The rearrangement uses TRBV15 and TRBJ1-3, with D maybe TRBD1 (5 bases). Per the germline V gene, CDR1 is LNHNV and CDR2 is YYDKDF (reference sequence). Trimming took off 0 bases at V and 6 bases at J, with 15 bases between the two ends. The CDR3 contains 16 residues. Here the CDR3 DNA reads TGTGCCACCAGCAGAGATCTCTCGGACACGAAAAACACCATATATTTT. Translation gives CATSRDLSDTKNTIYF.

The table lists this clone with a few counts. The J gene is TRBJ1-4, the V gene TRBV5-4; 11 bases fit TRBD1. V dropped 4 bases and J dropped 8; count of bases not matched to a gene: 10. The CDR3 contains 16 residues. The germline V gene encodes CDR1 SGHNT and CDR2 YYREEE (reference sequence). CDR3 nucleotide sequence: TGTGCCAGCAGCCTCATGACCGGGACAGGGGGGGAAAAACTGTTTTTT. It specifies CASSLMTGTGGEKLFF.

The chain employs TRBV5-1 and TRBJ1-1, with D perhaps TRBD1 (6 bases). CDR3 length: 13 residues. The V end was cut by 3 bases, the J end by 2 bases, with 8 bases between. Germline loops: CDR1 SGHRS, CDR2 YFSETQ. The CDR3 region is CASSSQGNTEAFF. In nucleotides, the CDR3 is TGCGCCAGCAGCTCACAGGGTAACACTGAAGCTTTCTTT.

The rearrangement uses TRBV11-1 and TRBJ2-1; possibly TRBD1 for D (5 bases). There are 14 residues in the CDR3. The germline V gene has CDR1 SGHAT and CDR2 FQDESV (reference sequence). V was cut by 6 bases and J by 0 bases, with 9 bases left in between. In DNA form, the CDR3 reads TGTGCCAGCAGGGGGCCTGACTCCTACAATGAGCAGTTCTTC. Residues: CASRGPDSYNEQFF. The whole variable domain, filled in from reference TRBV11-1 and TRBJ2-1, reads EAEVAQSPRYKITEKSQAVAFWCDPISGHATLYWYRQILGQGPELLVQFQDESVVDDSQLPKDRFSAERLKGVDSTLKIQPAELGDSAMYLCASRGPDSYNEQFFGPGTRLTVL.

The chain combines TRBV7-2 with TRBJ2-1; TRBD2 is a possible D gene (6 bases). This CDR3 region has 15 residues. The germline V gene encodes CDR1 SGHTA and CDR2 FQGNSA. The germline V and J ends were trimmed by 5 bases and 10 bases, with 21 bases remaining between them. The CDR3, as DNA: TGTGCCAGCAGCCCCCGTCTAGTCGGAGGGAACGAGCAGTTCTTC. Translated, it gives CASSPRLVGGNEQFF.